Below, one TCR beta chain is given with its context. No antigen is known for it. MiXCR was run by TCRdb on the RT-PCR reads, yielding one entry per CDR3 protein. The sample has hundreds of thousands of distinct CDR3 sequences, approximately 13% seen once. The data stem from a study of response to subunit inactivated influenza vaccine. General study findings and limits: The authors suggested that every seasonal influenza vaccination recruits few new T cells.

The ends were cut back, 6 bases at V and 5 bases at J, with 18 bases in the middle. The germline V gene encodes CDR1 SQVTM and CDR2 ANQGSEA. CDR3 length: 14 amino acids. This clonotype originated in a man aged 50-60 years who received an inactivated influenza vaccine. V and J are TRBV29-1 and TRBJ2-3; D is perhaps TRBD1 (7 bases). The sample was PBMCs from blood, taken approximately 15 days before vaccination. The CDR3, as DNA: TGCAGCGTGACCCCGACAGGGAGGAGAGATACGCAGTATTTT. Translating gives CSVTPTGRRDTQYF.